Below, one TCR beta chain is given with its context. Its antigen is not identified. The sample comes from a study of OX40 agonist ivuxolimab in advanced cancers. Study-wide results and caveats: At 0.1 to 3.0 mg/kg, clonal expansion of CD4+ and CD8+ blood T cells had occurred by week 6. Low levels of normalized T-cell clonal expansion also appeared in some nonresponders.

Measured with immunoSEQ multiplex PCR; TCRdb has only the in-frame clones, and not every one. The top ten clones hold about 6.3% of a sample with fewer than 45,000 clones, around 89% of them seen once. This CDR3 is built from 12 residues. Trimming stripped 5 bases from V and 6 bases from J, with 12 bases between. The germline gives CDR1 SGHNT, CDR2 YYREEE (reference sequence). V gene TRBV5-4 combines with J gene TRBJ2-7, with a weak D call TRBD2 (5 bases). Sequencing was performed on CD4+ or CD8+ T cells sorted from blood, taken in a trial of the OX40 agonist ivuxolimab. The clonotype originates from an adult with an advanced solid tumor such as melanoma, head and neck, liver or kidney cancer. The CDR3 DNA follows: TGTGCCAGCAGTGTGGGAGCATCCGAGCAGTACTTC. Its translation is CASSVGASEQYF.